This TCR beta chain was recovered during a study of neurological immune-mediated disorders (dated by TCRdb to about 2019). Context from the whole study: Of the roughly 34 multiple sclerosis patients, around 30 had relapsing-remitting MS and 3 had secondary progressive MS. Using UMI-based sequencing, the study compared peripheral blood TCR-beta repertoires from patients with HTLV-I-associated myelopathy (HAM/TSP), patients with multiple sclerosis, and healthy controls. Alongside PBMC samples, the set of more than 85 TCR-beta libraries contained longitudinal samples, technical triplicates, and paired CD4+ and CD8+ T-cell subsets that had been sorted. The cohort was made up of approximately 71 subjects, consisting of 14 HAM/TSP patients, 35 or so multiple sclerosis patients and around 20 healthy controls. Broader findings and caveats from the paper: No identical CDR3 amino acid sequences were found to be shared among expanded clones across subjects, suggesting that TCR-beta repertoires were private in all groups. TCR clonal expansion was highest in HAM/TSP patients and lowest in MS patients, with MS patients falling below even healthy controls. In a phylogenetic analysis, the repertoires of 18 out of 34 MS patients fell into a single cluster of related CDR3 sequences, pointing to a possible signature at the repertoire level. No association of the MS cluster with clinical or MRI features was observed, and the need for larger cohorts was stated by the authors.

For unsorted PBMC libraries, 2 million PBMCs were used after storage in RNAlater at -80 degrees C until RNA extraction. Multiple sclerosis patients were enrolled in a US clinical protocol under which disease progression was evaluated by magnetic resonance imaging. Peripheral blood was subjected to Ficoll-Hypaque density gradient centrifugation to isolate PBMCs, which were then cryopreserved in liquid nitrogen. The CDR3 contains 15 residues, cysteine and phenylalanine counted. CDR3 DNA only is kept here, 45 bases in frame from base 1. CDR1 SGDLS and CDR2 YYNGEE are derived from the germline V gene. Ten or more counts support this clonotype. It lacks a known antigen. Mismatch with germline at one junction end may stem from a read error. cDNA was synthesized by template-switch 5'RACE using a primer with a 10-nucleotide random unique molecular identifier that tagged each TCR transcript. Every sequencing run covered 15-18 subjects and yielded more than 170 million TCR-beta sequences. The RNeasy kit was used to extract total RNA. The KAPA Real-time Library Amplification kit was used to amplify TCR-beta VDJ regions with primers targeting the TCR constant region and the 5'RACE anchor. Sample indexes and Illumina adaptors were added in a first PCR, and a second PCR then increased library yield. After Ampure bead purification, the roughly 650 bp TCR product was size-selected on a 2% E-gel SizeSelection system. Library quality was checked on a Bioanalyzer, concentration was measured with Qubit, and libraries were quantified with the Kapa Library Quantification kit before pooling. An Illumina HiSeq 2500 was used to sequence the libraries paired-end at 2 x 150 bp. To increase sequence diversity, 25-30% phiX was spiked into each library pool. The paper's data handling went like this. Quality-filtered reads were processed with the UMI-based MiGEC pipeline, which removed over 75% of raw TCR sequences during error correction. VDJ genes were aligned to IMGT germline references, and each clonotype was defined by a unique CDR3 amino acid sequence together with V-J genes. VDJtools evaluated clonal expansion, Shannon diversity and CDR3 relatedness (CalcPairwiseDistances, ClusterSamples); CLCbio workbench built phylogenetic trees. Clones with at least 8 unique UMIs were defined as expanded, with this threshold being based on coefficient-of-variation modelling across technical triplicates. The raw public data were reprocessed by TCRdb itself: fastp quality trimming at Q25, MiXCR clonotype calling, in-frame beta chains only. All rows with the same CDR3 protein become a single entry with the most common DNA and genes. TCRdb assigned the V and J calls; the authors' analysis was not used. The sample table records about 65,000 distinct CDR3 sequences; approximately 4.2% of these occur just once. In total, the top ten clones hold under 3% of the sample.

Here the chain combines TRBV9 and TRBJ1-5, with no confident D gene call. The sample taken for sequencing was PBMCs. This sequence was found in a man aged 45-60 years with multiple sclerosis. The CDR3 here reads CASSVGPHSNQPQNF. The DNA sequence reads TGTGCCAGCAGCGTAGGGCCTCATAGCAATCAGCCCCAGAATTTT.